A single sample is the source of the 21 T cell receptor beta chains below, sequenced in a study of cytomegalovirus exposure and HLA in healthy donors. With 60 Vbeta and 13 Jbeta primers, the PCR was carried out. Clones were read by immunoSEQ multiplex PCR, and TCRdb kept only the in-frame ones, dropping some. Of around 150,000 clones listed, around four fifths are singletons. The sample consisted of PBMCs. These receptors were obtained from a woman aged 18-29 years in good health and CMV-seronegative.

This clone occurred a few times. The gene calls are TRBV4-1 and TRBJ2-3, with TRBD2 identical over 9 bases. The CDR3 runs to 15 residues. V gave up 4 bases and J gave up 1 base; unmatched junction bases: 3. Germline V gene lookup returns CDR1 MGHRA and CDR2 YSYEKL. CDR3 DNA sequence: TGCGCCAGCAGCCTAGCGGGGGCTCGCACAGATACGCAGTATTTT. Protein sequence: CASSLAGARTDTQYF.

This chain links TRBV19 with TRBJ1-1; TRBD1 aligns across 7 bases. Germline V lookup: CDR1 LNHDA, CDR2 SQIVND (reference sequence). The CDR3 extends over 15 amino acids. V lost 3 bases, J lost 6 bases, and 10 bases stayed unmatched. CDR3 sequence (DNA): TGTGCCAGTAGTATGATATACAGGGGTGTTGCTGAAGCTTTCTTT. This encodes CASSMIYRGVAEAFF.

The chain is built from TRBV18 and TRBJ1-5; tentative D call: TRBD1 (6 bases). The CDR3 loop spans 16 amino acids. The V and J ends lost 2 bases and 0 bases respectively, with 11 bases between them. The germline V gene has CDR1 KGHSH and CDR2 LQKENI. In DNA, the CDR3 is TGTGCCAGCTCACCAACAGGGACCGATAGCAATCAGCCCCAGCATTTT. It codes for CASSPTGTDSNQPQHF.

The chain uses TRBV14 and TRBJ1-2; no clear D. The ends were cut back, 0 bases at V and 4 bases at J, with 6 bases in the middle. Germline CDR1 SGHDN, CDR2 FVKESK. The CDR3 runs to 13 residues. In DNA form, the CDR3 reads TGTGCCAGCAGCCAAGATGCGGTCTATGGCTACACCTTC. This translates into CASSQDAVYGYTF.

The gene calls are TRBV6-4 and TRBJ1-2; the D gene is possibly TRBD1 (5 bases). CDR3 size: 18 residues. The germline CDR1 and CDR2 sequences are MRHNA and SNTAGT. Between the trimmed V and J ends, which lost 7 bases and 3 bases, there was a span of 27 bases. CDR3: CASKGGYHLAGPHYGYTF. The CDR3 bases are TGTGCCAGCAAAGGTGGGTATCATTTGGCAGGGCCGCACTATGGCTACACCTTC.

This chain uses TRBV29-1 with TRBJ2-7, with D perhaps TRBD1 (6 bases). Germline V gene data show CDR1 as SQVTM and CDR2 as ANQGSEA. The CDR3 is made up of 13 amino acids. With 5 bases removed from V and 1 base from J, the gap between germline ends came to 12 bases. CDR3 sequence: CSVLDRGSYEQYF. In DNA form, the CDR3 reads TGCAGCGTTCTGGACAGAGGATCCTACGAGCAGTACTTC.

V usage is TRBV7-2 and J usage is TRBJ1-4, with 9 bases fitting TRBD1. This CDR3 has 16 amino acids. Germline trimming cut 2 bases from V and 7 bases from J; bases unmatched to any gene: 8. Germline V lookup: CDR1 SGHTA, CDR2 FQGNSA. The CDR3 region has the DNA TGTGCCAGCAGCTTAAGGGACAGGGTGGAAAGTGAAAAACTGTTTTTT. This codes for CASSLRDRVESEKLFF.

The V gene is TRBV7-3, the J gene TRBJ2-3, with 8 bases that match TRBD2. This CDR3 comprises 15 residues. The trim removed 4 bases at V and 1 base at J, leaving 4 bases unmatched. From germline, CDR1 is SGHTA and CDR2 FQGTGA. The CDR3 nucleotides are TGTGCCAGCAGCTCCCTTAGCGGGGGCACAGATACGCAGTATTTT. It is translated as CASSSLSGGTDTQYF.

The rearrangement uses TRBV5-1 and TRBJ2-7; 8 bases match TRBD1. With V trimmed by 3 bases and J by 0 bases, 2 bases remained unmatched. The germline CDR1 and CDR2 sequences are SGHRS and YFSETQ. This CDR3 has 14 residues. DNA for the CDR3: TGCGCCAGCAGCTCCGGGACAGGCTCCTACGAGCAGTACTTC. Its translation is CASSSGTGSYEQYF.

The table lists this clone with a few counts. V gene TRBV29-1 combines with J gene TRBJ1-1; D is ambiguous. V was clipped by 4 bases and J by 4 bases, with 7 bases between them. CDR1 SQVTM and CDR2 ANQGSEA come from the germline V gene. The CDR3 covers 11 residues. CDR3 sequence (DNA): TGCAGCGTTGTTGGCGGCACTGAAGCTTTCTTT. Translating gives CSVVGGTEAFF.

In DNA, the CDR3 is TGCAGCGCCGGACAGTTCTATGGCTACACCTTC. It codes for CSAGQFYGYTF. The chain links TRBV29-1 to TRBJ1-2; a possible D gene is TRBD1 (6 bases). The CDR3 spans 11 residues. Trimming took off 7 bases at V and 4 bases at J, with 10 bases between the two ends. Germline CDR1 SQVTM, CDR2 ANQGSEA.

The CDR3 sequence: CASSLALGANTEAFF. CDR3 DNA: TGTGCCAGCAGCTTAGCGCTGGGGGCGAACACTGAAGCTTTCTTT. The chain is built from TRBV7-9 and TRBJ1-1; tentative D call: TRBD1 (6 bases). The CDR3 is 15 amino acids. Germline values: CDR1 SEHNR, CDR2 FQNEAQ (reference sequence). V shed 0 bases and J shed 1 base, with 9 bases lying between them.

This clone has more than one count but fewer than ten. The chain joins TRBV6-4 to TRBJ2-2, with D maybe TRBD1 (6 bases). CDR3 size: 15 residues. V dropped 3 bases and J dropped 0 bases, with 8 bases sitting between them. Germline V CDR1 and CDR2: MRHNA, SNTAGT. The CDR3 is CASSEKGANTGELFF. The CDR3 DNA is TGTGCCAGCAGTGAGAAGGGGGCGAACACCGGGGAGCTGTTTTTT.

This clone was picked up a small number of times. The chain employs TRBV2 and TRBJ1-5, with D possibly being TRBD1 (6 bases). Per germline, CDR1 SNHLY and CDR2 FYNNEI. Trimming took 6 bases from V and 4 from J, leaving 19 bases between them. The CDR3 covers 16 residues. The CDR3, as DNA: TGTGCCAGCAGCCTTTGGGACCCCAGGGGTAATCAGCCCCAGCATTTT. Amino acid sequence: CASSLWDPRGNQPQHF.

The chain has TRBV19 and TRBJ1-5; D remains ambiguous. CDR1 is LNHDA and CDR2 is SQIVND in the germline V gene (reference sequence). The CDR3 is 13 residues long. V was cut by 1 base and J by 5 bases, with 6 bases left in between. CDR3 protein: CASSIVGHQPQHF. Written as DNA, the CDR3 is TGTGCCAGTAGTATAGTTGGGCATCAGCCCCAGCATTTT.

The gene calls are TRBV10-2 and TRBJ1-1, with TRBD1 identical over 7 bases. Per germline, CDR1 WSHSY and CDR2 SAAADI. The trim removed 6 bases at V and 0 bases at J, leaving 4 bases unmatched. CDR3 length: 14 amino acids. In nucleotides, the CDR3 is TGCGCCAGCAGCCGGGACAGTCTGAACACTGAAGCTTTCTTT. Translation gives CASSRDSLNTEAFF.

The chain employs TRBV19 and TRBJ2-1; the match to TRBD1 covers 7 bases. The CDR3 runs 15 residues. With 4 bases clipped from V and 0 bases from J, the junction kept 3 bases outside the gene matches. Germline V gene lookup returns CDR1 LNHDA and CDR2 SQIVND (reference sequence). The CDR3 protein is CASSTPGGSYNEQFF. DNA of the CDR3: TGTGCCAGTAGTACCCCAGGGGGCTCCTACAATGAGCAGTTCTTC.

The V and J genes are TRBV7-9 and TRBJ1-1; D perhaps matches TRBD1 (5 bases). CDR1 is SEHNR, CDR2 FQNEAQ, per germline (reference sequence). The CDR3 runs to 15 residues. Deletions cut 1 base from V and 7 bases from J, with 16 bases between. The CDR3 nucleotides are TGTGCCAGCAGCTTAGGCGAGACAGTCGGCTTTGAAGCTTTCTTT. It translates to CASSLGETVGFEAFF.

J is TRBJ1-2 and V is TRBV2; 10 positions match TRBD1. The CDR3 covers 15 residues. CDR1 is SNHLY, CDR2 FYNNEI, per germline. Trimming at V came to 6 bases and at J to 4 bases, leaving 8 bases not matched to a gene. In nucleotides, the CDR3 is TGTGCCAGCAGCGACAGGGGGCGATCCGGCTATGGCTACACCTTC. Protein sequence: CASSDRGRSGYGYTF. Drawing the rest from reference TRBV2 and TRBJ1-2, the complete variable domain is EPEVTQTPSHQVTQMGQEVILRCVPISNHLYFYWYRQILGQKVEFLVSFYNNEISEKSEIFDDQFSVERPDGSNFTLKIRSTKLEDSAMYFCASSDRGRSGYGYTFGSGTRLTVV.

This chain links TRBV9 with TRBJ2-5; D call uncertain. Trimming pared 0 bases from V and 5 bases from J, leaving 11 bases between. From germline, CDR1 is SGDLS and CDR2 YYNGEE. The CDR3 has 14 amino acids. Written as DNA, the CDR3 is TGTGCCAGCAGCGTAGATCAGTTATCGGAGACCCAGTACTTC. As protein: CASSVDQLSETQYF.

The chain employs TRBV30 and TRBJ1-2; D possibly corresponds to TRBD1 (6 bases). CDR3 length equals 13 residues. The V gene lost 2 bases and the J gene lost 6 bases, with 13 bases spanning the gap. Per the germline V gene, CDR1 is GTSNPN and CDR2 is SVGIG (reference sequence). The CDR3 is CAWSPTGYHGYTF. As DNA, the CDR3 is TGTGCCTGGAGTCCAACAGGGTATCATGGCTACACCTTC.